This TCR beta chain is drawn from a study of CD8+CD57+ T cells in acquired aplastic anemia. Study conclusions and caveats: No significant patient-versus-control difference appeared in CD8+ Simpson's diversity.

The germline gives CDR1 MDHEN, CDR2 SYDVKM. There are 14 residues in the CDR3. The V end was cut by 3 bases, the J end by 0 bases, with 9 bases between. Comment on this clonotype: Its specificity is unknown.

Patients chosen for sequencing had CD8+CD57+ cells that had expanded, as shown by flow cytometry. Genomic DNA templated the TCR beta VDJ and CDR3 profiling. TCRdb passed the reads through MiXCR, listing each CDR3 protein once. The data contain about 470,000 distinct CDR3 sequences, over 25% of them seen just once; the ten biggest clones take up roughly 0.8%. Source material: sorted CD4+, CD8+, or CD8+CD57+ T cells (not recorded which) from PBMCs. The V and J genes are TRBV28 and TRBJ2-7; D is unclear. The receptor comes from a human donor with aplastic anemia. CDR3 protein: CASSFQVGSYEQYF. CDR3 coding DNA: TGTGCCAGCAGTTTTCAGGTCGGCTCCTACGAGCAGTACTTC.